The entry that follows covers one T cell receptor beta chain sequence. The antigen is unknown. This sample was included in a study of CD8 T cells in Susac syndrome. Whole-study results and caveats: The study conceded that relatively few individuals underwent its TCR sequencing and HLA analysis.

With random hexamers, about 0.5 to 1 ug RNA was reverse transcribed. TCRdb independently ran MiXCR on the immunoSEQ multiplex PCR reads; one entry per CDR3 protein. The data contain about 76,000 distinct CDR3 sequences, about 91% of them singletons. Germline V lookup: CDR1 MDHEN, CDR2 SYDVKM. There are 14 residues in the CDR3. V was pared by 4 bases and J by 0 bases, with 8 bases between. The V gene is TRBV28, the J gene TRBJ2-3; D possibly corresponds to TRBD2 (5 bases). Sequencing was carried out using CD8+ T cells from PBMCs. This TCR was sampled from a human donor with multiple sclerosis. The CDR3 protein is CASSSPSSTDTQYF. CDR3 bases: TGTGCCAGCAGTTCCCCTAGCAGCACAGATACGCAGTATTTT.